These 16 T cell receptor beta chains came from one sample sequenced in a study of control samples from healthy donors and cancer patients. Using immunoSEQ multiplex PCR, the repertoire was profiled, and TCRdb retains in-frame clones only, with some absent. The repertoire holds around 140,000 clones, with about 89% as singletons. The sequencing sample was made of blood. These receptors were taken from a man aged 18 to 29 in good health.

The sample holds a few counts of this clone. The chain joins TRBV12-3 or TRBV12-4 to TRBJ2-3; D unclear. Trimming stripped 3 bases from V and 4 bases from J, with 5 bases between. The CDR3 has 12 residues. CDR3 protein: CASSFLPDTQYF. The CDR3 DNA is TGTGCCAGCAGTTTTTTGCCAGATACGCAGTATTTT.

The rearrangement joins TRBV10-1 to TRBJ2-5, with TRBD2 identical over 11 bases. J lost 1 base, V lost 3 bases, and 1 base had no gene match. Germline values: CDR1 WNHNN, CDR2 SYGVQD (reference sequence). This CDR3 has 15 amino acids. In DNA, the CDR3 is TGCGCCAGCAGTGAACTAGCGGGGGTCCAAGAGACCCAGTACTTC. This codes for CASSELAGVQETQYF.

This chain connects TRBV5-1 to TRBJ1-6; 7 bases agree with TRBD1. The CDR3 runs to 15 residues. With 4 bases clipped from V and 8 bases from J, the junction kept 9 bases outside the gene matches. Germline assignment: CDR1 SGHRS and CDR2 YFSETQ. The DNA for the CDR3 is TGCGCCAGCAGCGGGGGACAGCCCGGGGATTCACCCCTCCACTTT. This translates into CASSGGQPGDSPLHF.

The genes are TRBV2 and TRBJ1-4, with 8 bases fitting TRBD1. CDR1 SNHLY and CDR2 FYNNEI come from the germline V gene. CDR3 length: 16 amino acids. Trimming cost V 5 bases and J 4 bases; bases outside gene matches: 9. Written as DNA, the CDR3 is TGTGCCAGCAGTCGAGATCAGGGGGCCAGTAATGAAAAACTGTTTTTT. This gives the protein CASSRDQGASNEKLFF.

The chain joins TRBV5-4 to TRBJ2-7; TRBD1 matches 10 bases. After removal of 3 bases from V and 2 bases from J, the junction contained 17 bases not matched to a gene. CDR1 and CDR2 from the germline V gene are SGHNT and YYREEE (reference sequence). This CDR3 has 19 residues. The CDR3 DNA reads TGTGCCAGCAGCTATGTGGGGGACAGGGGAGTGGGTCGAACCTACGAGCAGTACTTC. Protein sequence: CASSYVGDRGVGRTYEQYF.

This chain connects TRBV7-9 to TRBJ1-2; perhaps TRBD1 as D (6 bases). CDR3 length: 15 residues. Germline CDR1 is SEHNR and CDR2 is FQNEAQ (reference sequence). V dropped 6 bases and J dropped 4 bases, with 18 bases sitting between them. CDR3 region: CASRQGGNPFYGYTF. CDR3 bases: TGTGCCAGCAGACAAGGGGGGAACCCTTTCTATGGCTACACCTTC.

This sequence joins TRBV12-3 or TRBV12-4 and TRBJ2-5, with no clear D. This CDR3 has 12 residues. Trimming pared 4 bases from V and 4 bases from J, leaving 7 bases between. The CDR3 DNA is TGTGCCAGCAGTTCTCTAAGAGAGACCCAGTACTTC. Translated: CASSSLRETQYF.

The chain employs TRBV4-1 and TRBJ1-4; maybe TRBD1 (5 bases). The length of the CDR3 is 14 residues. V shed 2 bases and J shed 7 bases, with 11 bases lying between them. Germline V gene lookup returns CDR1 MGHRA and CDR2 YSYEKL. The CDR3 DNA follows: TGCGCCAGCAGCCAACGGGGGGAATTTGAAAAACTGTTTTTT. Its translation is CASSQRGEFEKLFF.

The V call is TRBV4-1, the J call TRBJ2-7; D is tentatively TRBD1 or TRBD2 (5 bases each). This CDR3 has 16 residues. Trimming left V 0 bases short and J 0 bases short, with 12 bases between. Germline loops: CDR1 MGHRA, CDR2 YSYEKL. CDR3 region: CASSQEPGPSSYEQYF. CDR3 nucleotides: TGCGCCAGCAGCCAAGAACCGGGACCAAGCTCCTACGAGCAGTACTTC.

This chain links TRBV14 with TRBJ1-2, with unresolved D. The CDR3 is 13 amino acids. The V end lost 4 bases, the J end lost 2 bases, and 8 bases lay between the germline ends. CDR1 is SGHDN, CDR2 FVKESK, per germline. The CDR3 region has the DNA TGTGCCAGCAGCCTCCAGAAAAACTATGGCTACACCTTC. Amino acid sequence: CASSLQKNYGYTF.

V is TRBV3-1 (or the pseudogene TRBV3-2) and J is TRBJ2-5; possibly TRBD1 for D (5 bases). Deletions cut 2 bases from V and 1 base from J, with 8 bases between. Per the germline V gene, CDR1 is LGHDT and CDR2 is YNNKEL (reference sequence). CDR3 length: 14 amino acids. CDR3 nucleotides: TGTGCCAGCAGCCAAAGGGGTTTCCAAGAGACCCAGTACTTC. This sequence encodes CASSQRGFQETQYF.

The gene calls are TRBV3-1 (or the pseudogene TRBV3-2) and TRBJ2-4; 7 bases fit TRBD2. Germline lookup yields CDR1 LGHDT and CDR2 YNNKEL (reference sequence). Germline trimming cut 0 bases from V and 0 bases from J; bases unmatched to any gene: 5. The CDR3 contains 17 residues. As DNA, the CDR3 is TGTGCCAGCAGCCAAGAATTTTGGGGGGGAGCCAAAAACATTCAGTACTTC. It is translated as CASSQEFWGGAKNIQYF.

The J gene is TRBJ2-5, the V gene TRBV9; maybe TRBD2 (6 bases). This CDR3 is 14 amino acids long. The V end lost 2 bases, the J end lost 5 bases, and 13 bases lay between the germline ends. CDR1 is SGDLS and CDR2 is YYNGEE in the germline V gene. CDR3 sequence reads: CASSVAEGRETQYF. CDR3 in DNA: TGTGCCAGCAGCGTGGCGGAGGGTAGGGAGACCCAGTACTTC.

This clone was seen once. This rearrangement joins TRBV9 to TRBJ1-1; maybe TRBD1 (5 bases). The CDR3 sequence is 16 residues long. Trimming cost V 1 base and J 0 bases, with 13 bases left between them. Looked up from germline, CDR1 is SGDLS and CDR2 is YYNGEE. The CDR3 bases are TGTGCCAGCAGCGTAATCGGACACAGTGTGAACACTGAAGCTTTCTTT. Translated: CASSVIGHSVNTEAFF. The full variable domain, with the rest looked up from reference TRBV9 and TRBJ1-1, is DSGVTQTPKHLITATGQRVTLRCSPRSGDLSVYWYQQSLDQGLQFLIQYYNGEERAKGNILERFSAQQFPDLHSELNLSSLELGDSALYFCASSVIGHSVNTEAFFGQGTRLTVV.

The chain links TRBV27 to TRBJ1-6; tentative D call: TRBD1 (6 bases). The V gene's germline CDR1 is MNHEY and CDR2 SMNVEV (reference sequence). The CDR3 spans 22 residues. V was pared by 2 bases and J by 1 base, with 27 bases between. CDR3 residues: CASSLSRNRGGGEISYNSPLHF. The CDR3, as DNA: TGTGCCAGCAGTTTAAGTCGGAACCGAGGGGGGGGAGAAATTTCCTATAATTCACCCCTCCACTTT.

This chain connects TRBV20-1 to TRBJ2-3; D unclear. Per germline, CDR1 DFQATT and CDR2 SNEGSKA (reference sequence). Trimming removed 3 bases from V and 6 bases from J, with 10 bases in between. The CDR3 has 12 residues. The CDR3 coding sequence is TGCAGTGCTAGTCGTAGCTTGGATACGCAGTATTTT. Its translation is CSASRSLDTQYF.